This passage covers 12 T cell receptor beta chains from one sample sequenced in a study of Ad26.COV2.S vaccination and SARS-CoV-2 variants. TCRdb keeps only in-frame clones here, not all; method: immunoSEQ multiplex PCR. This table has approximately 340,000 clones, just over 90% appearing once. This material consisted of peripheral blood, taken after recovery from COVID-19. These receptors were collected from a human donor who had recovered from COVID-19.

About this clone: The germline gene is not matched at one end of the junction; a read error may be the cause. This chain connects TRBV7-8 to TRBJ2-7; D is perhaps TRBD2 (6 bases). Per germline, CDR1 SGHVS and CDR2 FQNEAQ. This CDR3 region has 16 residues. CDR3 DNA sequence: TGTGCCAGCAGGTTAGGAGCGGGTACCCTTACCTACGAGCAGTACTTC. As protein: CASRLGAGTLTYEQYF. Full variable domain (missing parts from reference TRBV7-8 and TRBJ2-7): GAGVSQSPRYKVAKRGQDVALRCDPISGHVSLFWYQQALGQGPEFLTYFQNEAQLDKSGLPSDRFFAERPEGSVSTLKIQRTQQEDSAVYLCASRLGAGTLTYEQYFGPGTRLTVT.

The chain uses TRBV2 and TRBJ1-3; 7 bases map to TRBD1. The germline V gene has CDR1 SNHLY and CDR2 FYNNEI. The CDR3 sequence is 15 residues long. V lost 7 bases and J lost 0; bases outside the gene matches: 6. CDR3 residues: CASIGQASSGNTIYF. The CDR3 coding sequence is TGTGCCAGCATCGGACAGGCGAGCTCTGGAAACACCATATATTTT.

This clone was seen only a few times. The chain carries TRBV4-1 and TRBJ1-1; 9 positions agree with TRBD1. CDR1 is MGHRA, CDR2 YSYEKL, per germline. The CDR3 runs to 16 residues. V lost 0 bases, J lost 11 bases, and 13 bases stayed unmatched. CDR3 region: CASSQDTLGQGLRAFF. Written as DNA, the CDR3 is TGCGCCAGCAGCCAAGACACCCTCGGACAGGGGTTGAGGGCTTTCTTT.

This clone was observed a few times. V is TRBV12-3 or TRBV12-4 and J is TRBJ1-3; D not resolved. V was trimmed by 6 bases and J by 0 bases, leaving 6 bases between them. The CDR3 loop spans 13 amino acids. The CDR3 here is CASREYSGNTIYF. For the CDR3, the DNA is TGTGCCAGCAGAGAGTACTCTGGAAACACCATATATTTT.

The chain joins TRBV11-2 to TRBJ2-6, with 11 bases aligning to TRBD1. The CDR3 contains 18 residues. The V segment lost 1 base and the J segment 2 bases; nucleotides outside the gene matches: 4. Germline V CDR1 and CDR2: SGHAT, FQNNGV. The DNA for the CDR3 is TGTGCCAGCAGCTTAGTCTTGGACAGGGGGCCTGGGGCCAACGTCCTGACTTTC. Translated, it gives CASSLVLDRGPGANVLTF.

This clone was seen just once. The chain links TRBV11-2 to TRBJ1-1; D unclear. The CDR3 consists of 12 residues. The V and J ends lost 5 bases and 11 bases respectively, with 15 bases between them. Germline V CDR1 and CDR2: SGHAT, FQNNGV. The CDR3 loop reads CASSLPPGAAFF. DNA of the CDR3: TGTGCCAGCAGCCTCCCTCCGGGAGCGGCTTTCTTT.

J is TRBJ2-5 and V is TRBV29-1; 7 bases fit TRBD2. After removal of 0 bases from V and 5 bases from J, the junction contained 9 bases not matched to a gene. The CDR3 is made up of 15 amino acids. Germline CDR1 SQVTM, CDR2 ANQGSEA. CDR3 amino acids: CSVEDGRELVETQYF. The DNA of the CDR3 is TGCAGCGTTGAAGATGGGAGGGAGCTAGTTGAGACCCAGTACTTC.

J is TRBJ1-3 and V is TRBV4-3; no clear D gene. V was pared by 0 bases and J by 4 bases, with 10 bases between. The CDR3 extends over 15 amino acids. From germline, CDR1 is LGHNA and CDR2 YSLEER. The CDR3 nucleotides are TGCGCCAGCAGCCAAGATAGCGGGTTCGGAAACACCATATATTTT. Amino acid sequence: CASSQDSGFGNTIYF.

This chain uses TRBV4-1 with TRBJ1-5; no reliable D call. The V and J ends lost 1 base and 6 bases respectively, with 4 bases between them. The length of the CDR3 is 12 residues. The germline gives CDR1 MGHRA, CDR2 YSYEKL. The CDR3 loop is CASSQGPQPQHF. The CDR3, as DNA: TGCGCCAGCAGCCAAGGTCCTCAGCCCCAGCATTTT.

The table lists this clone with a count of one. The rearrangement links TRBV5-1 to TRBJ2-1; D tentatively reads TRBD1 or TRBD2 (5 bases each). Trimming left V 0 bases short and J 1 base short, with 8 bases between. The V gene's germline CDR1 is SGHRS and CDR2 YFSETQ. This CDR3 comprises 15 residues. DNA of the CDR3: TGCGCCAGCAGCTTGGACGGGGCGTCCTACAATGAGCAGTTCTTC. This gives the protein CASSLDGASYNEQFF.

The rearrangement links TRBV6-2 or TRBV6-3 to TRBJ1-2; D gene uncertain. Germline V gene sequence: CDR1 MNHEY, CDR2 SVGEGT. The V and J ends lost 2 bases and 3 bases respectively, with 10 bases between them. The CDR3 contains 14 residues. Here the CDR3 reads CASSYSLTDYGYTF. CDR3 nucleotide sequence: TGTGCCAGCAGTTACAGCCTGACGGACTATGGCTACACCTTC.

This chain connects TRBV5-1 to TRBJ2-2; D is uncertain. The CDR3 runs to 14 residues. CDR1 and CDR2 from the germline V gene are SGHRS and YFSETQ. Trimming removed 1 base at V and 3 bases at J, with 7 bases between. Here the CDR3 reads CASSLFQHTGELFF. For the CDR3, the DNA is TGCGCCAGCAGCTTGTTCCAACACACCGGGGAGCTGTTTTTT.